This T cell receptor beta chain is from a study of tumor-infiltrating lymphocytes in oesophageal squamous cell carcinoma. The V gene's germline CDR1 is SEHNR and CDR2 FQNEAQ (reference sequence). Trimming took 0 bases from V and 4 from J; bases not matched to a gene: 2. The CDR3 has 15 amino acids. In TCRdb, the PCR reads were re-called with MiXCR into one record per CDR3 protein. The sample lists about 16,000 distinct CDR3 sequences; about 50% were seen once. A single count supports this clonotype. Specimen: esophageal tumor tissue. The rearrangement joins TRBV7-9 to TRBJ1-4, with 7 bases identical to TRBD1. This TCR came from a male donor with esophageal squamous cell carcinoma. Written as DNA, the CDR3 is TGTGCCAGCAGCTTAGCGCAGGGGGGTAATGAAAAACTGTTTTTT. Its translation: CASSLAQGGNEKLFF. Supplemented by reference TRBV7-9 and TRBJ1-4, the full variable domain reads DTGVSQNPRHKITKRGQNVTFRCDPISEHNRLYWYRQTLGQGPEFLTYFQNEAQLEKSRLLSDRFSAERPKGSFSTLEIQRTEQGDSAMYLCASSLAQGGNEKLFFGSGTQLSVL.